This passage covers 22 T cell receptor beta chains from one sample sequenced in a study of OX40 agonist ivuxolimab in advanced cancers. The assay was immunoSEQ multiplex PCR, and TCRdb's table has in-frame clones only and misses some. The profile shows around 26,000 clones, 81% of them singletons. The sample here was CD4+ or CD8+ T cells sorted from blood, taken in a trial of the OX40 agonist ivuxolimab. The receptor source for this set is an adult with an advanced solid tumor such as melanoma, head and neck, liver or kidney cancer.

The chain recombines TRBV14 with TRBJ1-2; TRBD1 aligns across 8 bases. This CDR3 has 16 residues. Per germline, CDR1 SGHDN and CDR2 FVKESK. V dropped 0 bases and J dropped 6; count of bases not matched to a gene: 9. DNA for the CDR3: TGTGCCAGCAGCCAAGATCAGGGGGCGAGGTTTGATGGCTACACCTTC. Residues: CASSQDQGARFDGYTF.

The chain links TRBV9 to TRBJ2-2; D call uncertain. The CDR3 is 15 residues long. V was shortened by 0 bases and J by 3 bases, with 9 bases between the two germline ends. From germline, CDR1 is SGDLS and CDR2 YYNGEE. CDR3 in DNA: TGTGCCAGCAGCGTAGCTGACATCCACACCGGGGAGCTGTTTTTT. Encoded protein: CASSVADIHTGELFF. Based on the CDR3 plus reference TRBV9 and TRBJ2-2, the full variable domain is DSGVTQTPKHLITATGQRVTLRCSPRSGDLSVYWYQQSLDQGLQFLIQYYNGEERAKGNILERFSAQQFPDLHSELNLSSLELGDSALYFCASSVADIHTGELFFGEGSRLTVL.

This chain connects TRBV5-1 to TRBJ2-1; TRBD2 is a possible D gene (6 bases). The V end was cut by 2 bases, the J end by 3 bases, with 9 bases between. This CDR3 is built from 14 residues. Germline lookup yields CDR1 SGHRS and CDR2 YFSETQ. The CDR3 reads CASSFGGNYNEQFF. DNA of the CDR3: TGCGCCAGCAGCTTCGGGGGAAACTACAATGAGCAGTTCTTC.

CDR3 DNA: TGTGCCAGCAGTTGGGGGGGCCCGAACACCGGGGAGCTGTTTTTT. It specifies CASSWGGPNTGELFF. The chain joins TRBV28 to TRBJ2-2; D is possibly TRBD2 (7 bases). Trimming cost V 4 bases and J 0 bases, with 9 bases left between them. The germline gives CDR1 MDHEN, CDR2 SYDVKM. The CDR3 totals 15 residues.

This chain joins TRBV19 and TRBJ1-6; maybe TRBD1 (5 bases). This CDR3 region has 16 residues. The V gene lost 0 bases and the J gene lost 10 bases, with 16 bases spanning the gap. Germline V CDR1 and CDR2: LNHDA, SQIVND (reference sequence). The CDR3 DNA reads TGTGCCAGTAGTATAGAAGGGACGTCGTGGAGATCACCCCTCCACTTT. Its protein product is CASSIEGTSWRSPLHF.

This chain joins TRBV7-9 and TRBJ2-1, with TRBD2 matching 8 bases. With V trimmed by 5 bases and J by 7 bases, 7 bases remained unmatched. Germline V gives CDR1 SEHNR, CDR2 FQNEAQ (reference sequence). The CDR3 consists of 14 residues. In nucleotides, the CDR3 is TGTGCCAGCAGCCAAACGGGGGGGCGGAATGAGCAGTTCTTC. Translated, it gives CASSQTGGRNEQFF.

The chain joins TRBV10-3 to TRBJ2-1; D is possibly TRBD1 or TRBD2 (5 bases each). The CDR3 runs to 12 residues. Per germline, CDR1 ENHRY and CDR2 SYGVKD. V dropped 10 bases and J dropped 7 bases, with 14 bases sitting between them. Here the CDR3 DNA reads TGTGCCACGGGGCCTCGAGGGAATGAGCAGTTCTTC. This codes for CATGPRGNEQFF.

The chain employs TRBV14 and TRBJ2-1; the match to TRBD2 covers 8 bases. CDR1 is SGHDN, CDR2 FVKESK, per germline. Trimming at V came to 2 bases and at J to 4 bases, leaving 7 bases not matched to a gene. The CDR3 is made up of 16 amino acids. CDR3 loop: CASSQMALAGYNEQFF. CDR3 bases: TGTGCCAGCAGCCAAATGGCGTTAGCGGGATACAATGAGCAGTTCTTC.

V is TRBV5-1 and J is TRBJ2-7, with 11 bases aligning to TRBD1. The ends lost 2 bases at V and 6 bases at J; junction bases unmatched: 10. The CDR3 has 16 residues. Germline assignment: CDR1 SGHRS and CDR2 YFSETQ. The CDR3 here is CASSFNVRTGGGEQYF. CDR3 nucleotides: TGCGCCAGCAGCTTTAATGTCAGGACAGGGGGCGGCGAGCAGTACTTC.

This chain links TRBV30 with TRBJ1-1; D is undetermined. V gave up 2 bases and J gave up 4 bases, with 11 bases separating them. The CDR3 consists of 13 residues. Looked up from germline, CDR1 is GTSNPN and CDR2 is SVGIG (reference sequence). This chain's CDR3 is CAWSLNRATEAFF. The CDR3 region has the DNA TGTGCCTGGAGTTTGAATAGAGCCACTGAAGCTTTCTTT.

CDR3 bases: TGTGCCAGAAGCCCCGGGACAGTCCGTCAGCCCCAGCATTTT. Its translation is CARSPGTVRQPQHF. V usage is TRBV7-5 and J usage is TRBJ1-5; the table's TRBD1 call for D was not verified on the DNA. TRBV7-5 is a documented pseudogene. This CDR3 is built from 14 residues.

Here the CDR3 reads CASSFLTGGGYEQYF. DNA for the CDR3: TGTGCCAGCAGTTTTCTTACAGGGGGCGGCTACGAGCAGTACTTC. V and J are TRBV28 and TRBJ2-7, with 9 bases aligning to TRBD1. The CDR3 has 15 residues. Germline lookup yields CDR1 MDHEN and CDR2 SYDVKM. V lost 3 bases to trimming and J lost 3 bases; unmatched junction nucleotides: 6.

V is TRBV2 and J is TRBJ1-2; the D is unclear. Germline assignment: CDR1 SNHLY and CDR2 FYNNEI. Trimming cost V 6 bases and J 1 base, with 15 bases left between them. The CDR3 loop spans 15 amino acids. The DNA for the CDR3 is TGTGCCAGCAGGGAAACAGCCATCTATAACTATGGCTACACCTTC. Its protein product is CASRETAIYNYGYTF.

This clone was recorded a few times. The chain's CDR3 is CSVEGLNSGGYTF. For the CDR3, the DNA is TGCAGCGTTGAAGGGCTCAACAGCGGTGGCTACACCTTC. The rearrangement uses TRBV29-1 and TRBJ1-2, with D hard to call. The CDR3 loop spans 13 amino acids. From germline, CDR1 is SQVTM and CDR2 ANQGSEA. V was pared by 1 base and J by 7 bases, with 13 bases between.

V gene TRBV30 combines with J gene TRBJ1-1, with 7 bases lining up with TRBD1. V gave up 4 bases and J gave up 7 bases; unmatched junction bases: 6. The CDR3 runs to 12 residues. In germline, CDR1 is GTSNPN, CDR2 SVGIG (reference sequence). CDR3 DNA: TGTGCCTGGATAGACAGGGCCGTTGAAGCTTTCTTT. Its translation is CAWIDRAVEAFF. The complete variable domain, with remaining parts taken from reference TRBV30 and TRBJ1-1, reads SQTIHQWPATLVQPVGSPLSLECTVEGTSNPNLYWYRQAAGRGLQLLFYSVGIGQISSEVPQNLSASRPQDRQFILSSKKLLLSDSGFYLCAWIDRAVEAFFGQGTRLTVV.

The V call is TRBV6-6, the J call TRBJ2-7, with no clear D. The CDR3 sequence is 13 residues long. Per germline, CDR1 MNHNY and CDR2 SVGAGI (reference sequence). V lost 5 bases, J lost 0 bases, and 8 bases lay in between. CDR3 nucleotide sequence: TGTGCCAGCAGTCAACAGAGCTCCTACGAGCAGTACTTC. This sequence encodes CASSQQSSYEQYF.

This sequence joins TRBV5-4 and TRBJ2-7; the D call may be TRBD1 or TRBD2 (5 bases each). Germline values: CDR1 SGHNT, CDR2 YYREEE (reference sequence). The ends were cut back, 0 bases at V and 3 bases at J, with 10 bases in the middle. The CDR3 is 14 residues long. CDR3 sequence reads: CASSLVGDVYEQYF. The CDR3 region has the DNA TGTGCCAGCAGCTTGGTGGGGGACGTCTACGAGCAGTACTTC.

The V call is TRBV9, the J call TRBJ1-5; D not certain. CDR1 is SGDLS, CDR2 YYNGEE, per germline. The V gene lost 0 bases and the J gene lost 4 bases, with 5 bases spanning the gap. The CDR3 covers 13 residues. In DNA, the CDR3 is TGTGCCAGCAGCGTAGACCAGAATCAGCCCCAGCATTTT. Its protein product is CASSVDQNQPQHF.

V usage is TRBV28 and J usage is TRBJ2-7; D is possibly TRBD1 (5 bases). CDR3 length: 13 amino acids. Trimming shortened V by 5 bases and J by 4 bases, and 12 bases separated the two germline ends. Germline CDR1 and CDR2: MDHEN and SYDVKM. The CDR3 nucleotides are TGTGCCAGCAGTCCAGGACACCCATACGAGCAGTACTTC. Protein product: CASSPGHPYEQYF.

The genes are TRBV10-1 and TRBJ1-5, with D hard to call. The CDR3 length is 14 residues. The V gene lost 7 bases and the J gene lost 6 bases, with 16 bases spanning the gap. The germline V gene has CDR1 WNHNN and CDR2 SYGVQD (reference sequence). The CDR3 protein is CASIAAHLGQPQHF. CDR3 DNA sequence: TGCGCCAGCATCGCCGCGCATTTGGGTCAGCCCCAGCATTTT.

This clone has only one observation. The chain has TRBV2 and TRBJ2-1, with 8 bases lining up with TRBD2. Germline CDR1 is SNHLY and CDR2 is FYNNEI. After removal of 9 bases from V and 8 bases from J, the junction contained 9 bases not matched to a gene. The CDR3 consists of 13 residues. The CDR3 loop is CARPGLVQDEQFF. CDR3 coding DNA: TGTGCCAGACCGGGACTAGTACAGGATGAGCAGTTCTTC.

This chain connects TRBV19 to TRBJ1-1, with no clear D. Germline CDR1 LNHDA, CDR2 SQIVND (reference sequence). The CDR3 extends over 12 amino acids. V was cut by 6 bases and J by 0 bases, with 5 bases left in between. In DNA form, the CDR3 reads TGTGCCAGTAGGCGCATGAACACTGAAGCTTTCTTT. This encodes CASRRMNTEAFF.